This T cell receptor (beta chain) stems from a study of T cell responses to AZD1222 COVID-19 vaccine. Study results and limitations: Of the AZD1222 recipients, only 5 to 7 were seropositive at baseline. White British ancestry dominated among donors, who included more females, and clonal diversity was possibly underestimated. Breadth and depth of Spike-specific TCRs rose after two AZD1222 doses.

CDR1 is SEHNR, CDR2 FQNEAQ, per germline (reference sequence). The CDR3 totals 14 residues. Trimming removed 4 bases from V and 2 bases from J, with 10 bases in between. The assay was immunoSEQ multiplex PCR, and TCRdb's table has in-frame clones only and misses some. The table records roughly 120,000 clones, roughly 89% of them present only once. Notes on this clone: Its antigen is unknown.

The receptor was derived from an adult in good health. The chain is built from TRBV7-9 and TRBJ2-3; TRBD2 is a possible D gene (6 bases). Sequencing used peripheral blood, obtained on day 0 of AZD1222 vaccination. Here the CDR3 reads CASSSEGPTDTQYF. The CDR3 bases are TGTGCCAGCAGCTCGGAGGGTCCCACAGATACGCAGTATTTT.